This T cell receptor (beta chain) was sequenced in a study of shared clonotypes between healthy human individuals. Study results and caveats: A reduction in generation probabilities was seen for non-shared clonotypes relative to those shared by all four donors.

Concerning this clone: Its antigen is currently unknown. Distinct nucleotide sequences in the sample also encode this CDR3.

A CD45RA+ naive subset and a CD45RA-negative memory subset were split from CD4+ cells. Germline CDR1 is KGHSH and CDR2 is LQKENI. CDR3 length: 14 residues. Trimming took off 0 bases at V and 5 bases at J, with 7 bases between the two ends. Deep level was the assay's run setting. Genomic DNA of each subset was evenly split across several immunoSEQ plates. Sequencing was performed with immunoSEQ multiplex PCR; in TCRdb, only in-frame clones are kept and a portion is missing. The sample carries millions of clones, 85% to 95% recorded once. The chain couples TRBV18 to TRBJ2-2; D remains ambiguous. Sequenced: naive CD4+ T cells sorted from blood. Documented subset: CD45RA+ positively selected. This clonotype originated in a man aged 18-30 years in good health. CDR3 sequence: CASSPPGRTGELFF. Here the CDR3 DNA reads TGTGCCAGCTCACCACCCGGCCGGACCGGGGAGCTGTTTTTT.